Included here is one T cell receptor beta chain sequence, with context. While infection was still active, Seattle patients were enrolled and then followed longitudinally. Study processing details: Amplification with reference gene primers provided the estimates of nucleated cell counts. This table comes from immunoSEQ multiplex PCR, and its TCRdb copy is limited to in-frame clones, with some not included. V and J calls and clone size are as listed in that table; D and trimming were resolved from the DNA. Of roughly 200,000 clones in the sample, under 85% were seen once. The sample originates from a study of blood T cell repertoires in COVID-19. Overall study context: Both acute and convalescent COVID-19 samples were obtained from the United States, Italy and Spain. T cells, B-cell-depleted T cells, or PBMCs provided the cDNA or gDNA that served as material.

The sequence was collected from a woman in her twenties or thirties with COVID-19, enrolled during active disease. Sequencing was performed on peripheral blood.

CDR3 nucleotide sequence: TGCGCCAGCAGCCAAGAACCCCACAGGGGGTATGGCTACACCTTC. Protein: CASSQEPHRGYGYTF. V gene TRBV4-1 combines with J gene TRBJ1-2; TRBD1 aligns across 8 bases. The V and J ends lost 0 bases and 5 bases, in that order; junction bases with no gene match: 5. Per germline, CDR1 MGHRA and CDR2 YSYEKL. This CDR3 is built from 15 residues.